This T cell receptor beta chain is drawn from a study of patients and donors after allogeneic stem cell transplantation. Via MiXCR, TCRdb re-called the RT-PCR reads, giving one row per CDR3 protein. Found here are about 74,000 distinct CDR3 sequences, around 27% of them singletons; the top ten hold about a quarter. This clonotype was seen more than once but under ten times. Sequencing input: blood, either unsorted or a sorted T cell fraction (not recorded which). This receptor was taken from a human donor who was either an allogeneic HSCT recipient or a stem cell or donor lymphocyte infusion donor (not recorded which). It is not recorded whose cells these are; they may come from a transplant donor.

Written as DNA, the CDR3 is TGTGCTAGTGGTTATAGCTCCTATAATTCACCCCTCCACTTT. Encoded protein: CASGYSSYNSPLHF. The genes are TRBV12-5 and TRBJ1-6; D gene uncertain. Trimming stripped 4 bases from V and 0 bases from J, with 4 bases between. Germline V CDR1 and CDR2: LGHNT, FRNRAP. The CDR3 length is 14 residues.